The 4 T cell receptor beta chains listed next were all sequenced from one sample in a study of T-cell memory formation after mild COVID-19 (dated by TCRdb to about 2021). Libraries were prepared through 5' RACE. These reads were obtained on an Illumina NovaSeq 6000. Using fastp at Q25 and MiXCR, TCRdb reprocessed the public reads and kept productive beta chains. Each CDR3 protein appears once, grouped with its most common genes and DNA. In all, the sample holds about 620,000 distinct CDR3 sequences, and around 17% of those were seen once. More than 10% of the sample lies in the top ten. Source material: PBMCs or a T cell subset sorted from them (not recorded which). These receptors all come from an adult woman who had mild COVID-19 (a few samples of this study predate the infection). The sample titles of this study are shuffled in the database, so cell type and time point are left out; the donor was told from shared clones.

This chain joins TRBV15 and TRBJ2-3; possible D gene TRBD1, 6 bases. V was trimmed by 1 base and J by 4 bases, leaving 12 bases between them. CDR1 and CDR2 (germline): LNHNV, YYDKDF (reference sequence). The CDR3 is 15 amino acids. CDR3 in DNA: TGTGCCACCAGCAGAGTGAGGGGGAGAGCAGATACGCAGTATTTT. It translates to CATSRVRGRADTQYF.

This clonotype showed up many times. The genes are TRBV10-3 and TRBJ2-5; TRBD2 agrees at 8 bases. Germline assignment: CDR1 ENHRY and CDR2 SYGVKD. CDR3 size: 16 residues. V shed 10 bases, J shed 4 bases, and the junction held 17 bases outside the gene matches. The CDR3, as DNA: TGTGCCACCGTAGGTGGGGTAGCGGGAACCGGAGAGACCCAGTACTTC. It yields the protein CATVGGVAGTGETQYF.

This chain joins TRBV27 and TRBJ2-7; D might be TRBD1 or TRBD2, each matching 7 bases. The V end lost 1 base, the J end lost 4 bases, and 26 bases lay between the germline ends. Germline V gene lookup returns CDR1 MNHEY and CDR2 SMNVEV (reference sequence). The CDR3 runs 19 residues. CDR3 sequence reads: CASSLWGGTDLGPRYEQYF. The DNA for the CDR3 is TGTGCCAGCAGTTTATGGGGGGGGACAGACCTTGGCCCCAGATACGAGCAGTACTTC.

In DNA, the CDR3 is TGTGCCAGCAGTTTAGCACCGGGGGGCTTAAGCTTGTCACCCCTCCACTTT. It specifies CASSLAPGGLSLSPLHF. The V call is TRBV12-3 or TRBV12-4, the J call TRBJ1-6; D is possibly TRBD1 (6 bases). CDR3 length: 17 residues. V was shortened by 0 bases and J by 10 bases, with 19 bases between the two germline ends.